This T cell receptor beta chain was captured in a study of T cells in Graves' hyperthyroidism and ophthalmopathy. Background on the study: Blood was drawn when the patient was first diagnosed and still untreated.

The investigators amplified TCR beta CDR3 regions from RNA transcripts. Initially, a first-round RT-PCR of the TCR CDR3 employed the HTBI primer set. Using its own MiXCR run on the multiplex PCR reads, TCRdb lists one record per CDR3 protein. The sample consists of 730,000 or so distinct CDR3 sequences, around a sixth of them appearing once. With a duration under 2 months, the hyperthyroidism was newly diagnosed in patients aged 18 to 65. Findings and limits, study-wide: Most expanded thyroid clonotypes above 0.001 recurred in blood.

Trimming removed 7 bases from V and 4 bases from J, with 16 bases in between. Germline CDR1 LNHNV, CDR2 YYDKDF (reference sequence). The CDR3 consists of 14 residues. This clonotype was recorded at least ten times. The antigen is undetermined. This TCR was recovered from a woman aged 45-65 years with Graves' hyperthyroidism that later progressed to Graves' ophthalmopathy. This rearrangement joins TRBV15 to TRBJ1-1, with D unclear. Sequencing was performed on blood. The CDR3: CATTLTGIGTEAFF. The CDR3 DNA follows: TGTGCCACCACCCTGACGGGGATCGGCACTGAAGCTTTCTTT.